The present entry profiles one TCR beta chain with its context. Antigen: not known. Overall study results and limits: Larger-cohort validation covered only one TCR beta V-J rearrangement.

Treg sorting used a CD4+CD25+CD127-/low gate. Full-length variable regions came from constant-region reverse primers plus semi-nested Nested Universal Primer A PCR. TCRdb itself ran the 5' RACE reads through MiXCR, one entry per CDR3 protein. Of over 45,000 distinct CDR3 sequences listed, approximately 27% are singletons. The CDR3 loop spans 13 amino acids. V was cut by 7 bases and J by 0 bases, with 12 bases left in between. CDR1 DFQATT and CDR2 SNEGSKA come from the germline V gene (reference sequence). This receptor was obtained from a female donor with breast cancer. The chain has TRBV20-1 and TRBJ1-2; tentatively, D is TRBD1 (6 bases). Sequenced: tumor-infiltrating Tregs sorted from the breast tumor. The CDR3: CSGWGTTNYGYTF. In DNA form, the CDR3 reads TGCAGTGGGTGGGGGACAACTAACTATGGCTACACCTTC.